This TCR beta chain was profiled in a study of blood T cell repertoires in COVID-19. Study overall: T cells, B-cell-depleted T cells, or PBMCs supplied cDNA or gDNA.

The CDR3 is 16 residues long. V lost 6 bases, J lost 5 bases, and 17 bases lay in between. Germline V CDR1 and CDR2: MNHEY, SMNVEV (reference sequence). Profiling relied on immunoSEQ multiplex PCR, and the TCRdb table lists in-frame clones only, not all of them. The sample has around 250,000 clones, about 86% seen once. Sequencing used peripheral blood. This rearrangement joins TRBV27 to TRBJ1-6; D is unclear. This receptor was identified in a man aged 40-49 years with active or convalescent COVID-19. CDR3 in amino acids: CASRPEYGSHNSPLHF. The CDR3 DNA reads TGTGCCAGCAGACCGGAGTACGGGAGCCATAATTCACCCCTCCACTTT.